The clone carrying this T cell receptor (beta chain) showed up many times. Its antigen is undetermined. The sample originates from a study of T cells in Graves' hyperthyroidism and ophthalmopathy. In the study overall: The blood sample was taken at first diagnosis, before treatment began.

The CDR3 extends over 13 amino acids. The germline V gene has CDR1 SNHLY and CDR2 FYNNEI. After removal of 5 bases from V and 6 bases from J, the junction contained 6 bases not matched to a gene. RNA transcripts yielded amplified TCR beta CDR3 regions. When the TCR CDR3 underwent first-round RT-PCR, the HTBI primer set was used. Each CDR3 protein is one row after TCRdb ran MiXCR on the multiplex PCR reads. The table shows hundreds of thousands of distinct CDR3 sequences, with over 35% occurring only once. Study results and limitations: Model predictions of ophthalmopathy came a median approximately 6.5 months before onset.

The diagnostic basis comprised clinical symptoms, serum thyroxine and TRAb, thyroid ultrasound and orbital computed tomography. The rearrangement uses TRBV2 and TRBJ1-2; 7 bases are shared with TRBD1. Specimen: blood. The TCR originated in a man younger than 30 with Graves' hyperthyroidism. DNA for the CDR3: TGTGCCAGCAGTACAACAGGGGCCAATGGCTACACCTTC. Its protein is CASSTTGANGYTF.